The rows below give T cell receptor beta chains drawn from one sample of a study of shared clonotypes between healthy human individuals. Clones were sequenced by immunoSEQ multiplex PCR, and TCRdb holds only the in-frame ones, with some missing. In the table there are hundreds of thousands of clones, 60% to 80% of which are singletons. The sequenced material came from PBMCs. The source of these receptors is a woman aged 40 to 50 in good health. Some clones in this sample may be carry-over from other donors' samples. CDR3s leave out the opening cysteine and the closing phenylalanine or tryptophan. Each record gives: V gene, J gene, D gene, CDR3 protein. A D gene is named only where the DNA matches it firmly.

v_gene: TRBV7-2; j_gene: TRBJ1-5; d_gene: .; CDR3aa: ASSWRGSQPQH
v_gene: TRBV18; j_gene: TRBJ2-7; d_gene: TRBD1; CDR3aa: ASSPTQGDLGEQY
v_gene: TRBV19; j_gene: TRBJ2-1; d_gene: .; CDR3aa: ASSWGWESYTEQF
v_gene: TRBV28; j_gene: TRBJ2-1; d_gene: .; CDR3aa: ASSSLGRSMNEQF
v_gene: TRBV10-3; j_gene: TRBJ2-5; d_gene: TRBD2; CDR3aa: AIGSGKTSGVQETQY
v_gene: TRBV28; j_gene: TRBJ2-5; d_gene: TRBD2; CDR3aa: ASRGGLAGETQY
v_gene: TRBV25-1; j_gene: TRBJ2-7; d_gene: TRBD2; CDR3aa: ASSEGPSGTRDYEQY
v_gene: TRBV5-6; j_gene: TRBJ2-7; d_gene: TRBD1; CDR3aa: ASTHRGSYEQY
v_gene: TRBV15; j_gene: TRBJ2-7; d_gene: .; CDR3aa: ATSRDRGPYEQY
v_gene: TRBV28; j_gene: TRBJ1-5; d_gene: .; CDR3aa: ASSSKDRFDQPQH
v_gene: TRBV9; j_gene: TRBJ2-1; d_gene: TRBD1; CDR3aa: ASSASGQGSYNEQF